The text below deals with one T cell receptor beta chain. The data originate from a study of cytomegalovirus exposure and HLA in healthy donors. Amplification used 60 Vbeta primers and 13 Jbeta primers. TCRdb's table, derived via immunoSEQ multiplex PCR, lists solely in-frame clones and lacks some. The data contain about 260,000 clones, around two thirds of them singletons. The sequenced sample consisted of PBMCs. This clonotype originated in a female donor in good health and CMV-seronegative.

The CDR3 is CASSLTSGRPSSYNEQFF. CDR3 bases: TGTGCCAGCTCACTAACAAGCGGGAGGCCGAGCTCCTACAATGAGCAGTTCTTC. The chain recombines TRBV18 with TRBJ2-1; 9 bases match TRBD2. Germline lookup yields CDR1 KGHSH and CDR2 LQKENI. The CDR3 is made up of 18 amino acids. After removal of 4 bases from V and 0 bases from J, the junction contained 10 bases not matched to a gene.